This paragraph reports one T cell receptor beta chain. These data are taken from a study of CD8 T cells in Susac syndrome. Random hexamers primed reverse transcription of about 0.5 to 1 ug RNA. TCRdb analysed the immunoSEQ multiplex PCR reads with MiXCR anew, one entry per CDR3 protein. Among 150,000 or so distinct CDR3 sequences listed, roughly 95% were seen once. The CDR3 spans 13 residues. The V end lost 5 bases, the J end lost 4 bases, and 14 bases lay between the germline ends. CDR1 is DFQATT and CDR2 is SNEGSKA in the germline V gene (reference sequence). The sample comprised CD4+ T cells from PBMCs. The receptor was derived from a human donor with multiple sclerosis. This chain connects TRBV20-1 to TRBJ1-2; a possible D gene is TRBD1 (6 bases). The CDR3 sequence: CSAYQDSTYGYTF. The CDR3 DNA reads as TGCAGTGCTTATCAGGACAGCACCTATGGCTACACCTTC.